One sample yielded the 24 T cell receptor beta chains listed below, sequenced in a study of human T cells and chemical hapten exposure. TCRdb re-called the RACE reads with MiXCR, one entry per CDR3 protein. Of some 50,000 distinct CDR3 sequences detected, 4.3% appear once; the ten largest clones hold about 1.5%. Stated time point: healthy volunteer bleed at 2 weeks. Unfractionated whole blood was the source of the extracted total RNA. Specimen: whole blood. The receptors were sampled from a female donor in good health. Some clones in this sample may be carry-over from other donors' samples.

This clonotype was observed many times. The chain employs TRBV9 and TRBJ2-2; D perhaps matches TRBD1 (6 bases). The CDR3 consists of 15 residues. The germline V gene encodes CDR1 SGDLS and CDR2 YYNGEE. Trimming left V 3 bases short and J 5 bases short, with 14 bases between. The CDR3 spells CASSASHRVTGELFF. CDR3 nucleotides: TGTGCCAGCAGCGCGTCCCACAGGGTAACCGGGGAGCTGTTTTTT.

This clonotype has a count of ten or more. In nucleotides, the CDR3 is TGTGCCAGCAGTCGCCCTCCCACAGATACGCAGTATTTT. It codes for CASSRPPTDTQYF. The V call is TRBV12-3 or TRBV12-4, the J call TRBJ2-3, with no clear D. Trimming pared 5 bases from V and 2 bases from J, leaving 8 bases between. The CDR3 totals 13 residues.

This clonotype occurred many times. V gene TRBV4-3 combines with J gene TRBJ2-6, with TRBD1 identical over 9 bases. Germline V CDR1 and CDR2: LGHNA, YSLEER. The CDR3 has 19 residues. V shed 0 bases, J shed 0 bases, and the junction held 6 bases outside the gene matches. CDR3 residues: CASSQETRDRASGANVLTF. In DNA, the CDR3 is TGCGCCAGCAGCCAAGAGACCCGGGACAGGGCCTCTGGGGCCAACGTCCTGACTTTC.

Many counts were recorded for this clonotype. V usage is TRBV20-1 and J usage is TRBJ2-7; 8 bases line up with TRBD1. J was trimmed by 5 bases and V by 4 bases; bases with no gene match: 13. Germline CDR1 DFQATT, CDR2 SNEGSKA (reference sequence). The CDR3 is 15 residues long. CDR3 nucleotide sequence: TGCAGTGCTACACCCACGGGACAGGACTTCCACGAGCAGTACTTC. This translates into CSATPTGQDFHEQYF.

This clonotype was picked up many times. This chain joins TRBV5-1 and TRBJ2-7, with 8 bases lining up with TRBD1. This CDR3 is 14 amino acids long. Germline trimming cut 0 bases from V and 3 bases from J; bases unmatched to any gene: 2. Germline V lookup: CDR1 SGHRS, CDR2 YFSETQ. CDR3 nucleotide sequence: TGCGCCAGCAGCTTGGACGGACAGGGCTACGAGCAGTACTTC. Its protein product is CASSLDGQGYEQYF.

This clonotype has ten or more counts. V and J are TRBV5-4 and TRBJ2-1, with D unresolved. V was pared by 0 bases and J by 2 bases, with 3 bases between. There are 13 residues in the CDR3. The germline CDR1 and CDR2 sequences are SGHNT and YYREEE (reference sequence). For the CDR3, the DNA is TGTGCCAGCAGCTTGGAACCCTACAATGAGCAGTTCTTC. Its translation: CASSLEPYNEQFF.

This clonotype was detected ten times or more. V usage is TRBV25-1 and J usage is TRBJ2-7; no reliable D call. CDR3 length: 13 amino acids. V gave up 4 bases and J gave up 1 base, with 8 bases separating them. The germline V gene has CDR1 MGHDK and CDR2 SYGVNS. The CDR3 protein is CASSAQLSYEQYF. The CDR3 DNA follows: TGTGCCAGCAGTGCCCAGCTTTCCTACGAGCAGTACTTC.

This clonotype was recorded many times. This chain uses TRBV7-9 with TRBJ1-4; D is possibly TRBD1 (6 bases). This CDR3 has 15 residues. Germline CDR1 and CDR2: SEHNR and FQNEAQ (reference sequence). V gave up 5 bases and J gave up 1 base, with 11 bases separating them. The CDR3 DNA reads TGTGCCAGCAGCCCGGGGACACTAACTAATGAAAAACTGTTTTTT. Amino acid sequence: CASSPGTLTNEKLFF.

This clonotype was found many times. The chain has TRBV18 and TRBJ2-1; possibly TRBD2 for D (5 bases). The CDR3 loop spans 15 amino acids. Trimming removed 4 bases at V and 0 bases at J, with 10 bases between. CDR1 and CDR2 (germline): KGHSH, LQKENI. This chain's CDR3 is CASSLRESSYNEQFF. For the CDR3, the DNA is TGTGCCAGCTCACTTCGGGAAAGCTCCTACAATGAGCAGTTCTTC.

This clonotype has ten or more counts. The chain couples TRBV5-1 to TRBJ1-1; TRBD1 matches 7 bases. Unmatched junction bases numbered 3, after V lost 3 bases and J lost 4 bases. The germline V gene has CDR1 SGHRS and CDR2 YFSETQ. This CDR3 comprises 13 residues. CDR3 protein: CASSYSGGTEAFF. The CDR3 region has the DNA TGCGCCAGCAGCTACTCAGGGGGCACTGAAGCTTTCTTT.

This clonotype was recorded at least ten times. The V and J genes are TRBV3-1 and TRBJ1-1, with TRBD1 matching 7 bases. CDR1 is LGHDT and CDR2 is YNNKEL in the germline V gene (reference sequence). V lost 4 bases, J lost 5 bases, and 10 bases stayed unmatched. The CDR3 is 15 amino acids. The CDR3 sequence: CASSRRAPGGTEAFF. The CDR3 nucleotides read TGTGCCAGCAGCCGAAGGGCCCCAGGGGGGACTGAAGCTTTCTTT.

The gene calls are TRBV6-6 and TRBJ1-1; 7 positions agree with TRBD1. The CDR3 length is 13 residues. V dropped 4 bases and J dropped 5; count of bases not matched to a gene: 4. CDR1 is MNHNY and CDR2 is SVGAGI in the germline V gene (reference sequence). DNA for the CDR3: TGTGCCAGCAGTTTAGGGGGCGCGACTGAAGCTTTCTTT. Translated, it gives CASSLGGATEAFF.

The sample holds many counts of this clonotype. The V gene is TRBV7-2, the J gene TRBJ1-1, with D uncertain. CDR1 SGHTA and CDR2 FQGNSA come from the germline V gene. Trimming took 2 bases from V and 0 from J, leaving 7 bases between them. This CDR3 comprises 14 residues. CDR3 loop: CASSLIPLNTEAFF. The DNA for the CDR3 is TGTGCCAGCAGCTTAATCCCCCTGAACACTGAAGCTTTCTTT.

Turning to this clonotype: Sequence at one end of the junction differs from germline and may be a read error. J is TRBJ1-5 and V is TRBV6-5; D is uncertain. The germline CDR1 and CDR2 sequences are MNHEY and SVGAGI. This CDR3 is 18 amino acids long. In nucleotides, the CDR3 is TGTGCCAGCAGTTACTCAGCTACGGGAGCATATAGCAAACAGCCCCAGCATTTT. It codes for CASSYSATGAYSKQPQHF.

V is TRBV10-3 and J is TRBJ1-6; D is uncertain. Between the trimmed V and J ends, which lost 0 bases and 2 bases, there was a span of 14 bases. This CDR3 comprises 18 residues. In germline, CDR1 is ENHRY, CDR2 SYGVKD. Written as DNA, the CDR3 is TGTGCCATCAGTGAGTCGATCGTCGCAAGCACCTATAATTCACCCCTCCACTTT. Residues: CAISESIVASTYNSPLHF.

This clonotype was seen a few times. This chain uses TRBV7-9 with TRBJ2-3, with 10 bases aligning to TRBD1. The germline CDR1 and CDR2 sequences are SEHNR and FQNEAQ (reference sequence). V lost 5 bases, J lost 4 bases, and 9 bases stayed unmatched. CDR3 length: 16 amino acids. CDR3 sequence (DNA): TGTGCCAGCAGCCTACTCGGACAGGGGGTGTCAGATACGCAGTATTTT. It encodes CASSLLGQGVSDTQYF.

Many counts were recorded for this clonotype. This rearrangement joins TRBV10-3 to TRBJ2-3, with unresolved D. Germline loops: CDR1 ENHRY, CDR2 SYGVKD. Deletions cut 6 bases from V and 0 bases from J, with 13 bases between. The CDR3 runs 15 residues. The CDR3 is CAISDWGSSTDTQYF. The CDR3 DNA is TGTGCCATCAGCGATTGGGGTAGTAGCACAGATACGCAGTATTTT.

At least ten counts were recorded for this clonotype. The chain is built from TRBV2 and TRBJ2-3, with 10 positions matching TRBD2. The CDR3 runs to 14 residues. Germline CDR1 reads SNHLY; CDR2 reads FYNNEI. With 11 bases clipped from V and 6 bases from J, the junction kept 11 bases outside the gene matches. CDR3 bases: TGTGCCGGGGACCGAGCGGGGGGGCCTGATACGCAGTATTTT. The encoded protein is CAGDRAGGPDTQYF.

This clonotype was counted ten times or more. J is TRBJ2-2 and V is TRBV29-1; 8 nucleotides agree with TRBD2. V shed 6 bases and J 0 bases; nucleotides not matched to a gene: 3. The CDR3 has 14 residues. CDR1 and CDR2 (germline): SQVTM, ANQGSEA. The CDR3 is CSVVAGSNTGELFF. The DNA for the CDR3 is TGCAGCGTAGTAGCGGGATCGAACACCGGGGAGCTGTTTTTT.

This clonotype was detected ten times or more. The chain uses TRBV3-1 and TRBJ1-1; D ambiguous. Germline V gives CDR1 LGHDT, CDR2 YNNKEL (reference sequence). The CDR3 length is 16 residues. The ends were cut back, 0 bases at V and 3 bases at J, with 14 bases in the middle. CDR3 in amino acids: CASSQDLRVYHTEAFF. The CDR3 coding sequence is TGTGCCAGCAGCCAAGATTTGAGGGTCTATCACACTGAAGCTTTCTTT.

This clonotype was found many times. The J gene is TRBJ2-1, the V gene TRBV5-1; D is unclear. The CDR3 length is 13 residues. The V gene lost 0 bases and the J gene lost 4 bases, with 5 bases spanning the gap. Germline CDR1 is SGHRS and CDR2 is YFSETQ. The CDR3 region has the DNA TGCGCCAGCAGCTTGGACGGGTACAATGAGCAGTTCTTC. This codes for CASSLDGYNEQFF.

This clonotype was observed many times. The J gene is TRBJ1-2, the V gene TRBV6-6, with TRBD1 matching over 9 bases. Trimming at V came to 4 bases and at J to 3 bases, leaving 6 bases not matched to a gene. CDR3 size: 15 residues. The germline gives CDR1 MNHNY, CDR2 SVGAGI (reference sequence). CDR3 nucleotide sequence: TGTGCCAGCAGTTCCGGACAGGGGAAGGACTATGGCTACACCTTC. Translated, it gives CASSSGQGKDYGYTF.

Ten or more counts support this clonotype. This CDR3 reads CASSLDPYGYTF. For the CDR3, the DNA is TGTGCCAGCAGCTTGGATCCATATGGCTACACCTTC. The V gene is TRBV5-5, the J gene TRBJ1-2; D remains ambiguous. The CDR3 consists of 12 residues. V lost 0 bases and J 5 bases, leaving 5 bases between the germline ends. Germline CDR1 SGHKS, CDR2 YYEKEE (reference sequence). Complete variable domain (other parts from reference TRBV5-5 and TRBJ1-2): DAGVTQSPTHLIKTRGQQVTLRCSPISGHKSVSWYQQVLGQGPQFIFQYYEKEERGRGNFPDRFSARQFPNYSSELNVNALLLGDSALYLCASSLDPYGYTFGSGTRLTVV.

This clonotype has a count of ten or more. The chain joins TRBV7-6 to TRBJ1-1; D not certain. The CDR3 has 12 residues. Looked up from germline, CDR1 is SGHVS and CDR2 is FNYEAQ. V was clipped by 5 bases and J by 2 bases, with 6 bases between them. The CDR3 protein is CASSQPNTEAFF. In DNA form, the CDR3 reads TGTGCCAGCAGCCAACCCAACACTGAAGCTTTCTTT.